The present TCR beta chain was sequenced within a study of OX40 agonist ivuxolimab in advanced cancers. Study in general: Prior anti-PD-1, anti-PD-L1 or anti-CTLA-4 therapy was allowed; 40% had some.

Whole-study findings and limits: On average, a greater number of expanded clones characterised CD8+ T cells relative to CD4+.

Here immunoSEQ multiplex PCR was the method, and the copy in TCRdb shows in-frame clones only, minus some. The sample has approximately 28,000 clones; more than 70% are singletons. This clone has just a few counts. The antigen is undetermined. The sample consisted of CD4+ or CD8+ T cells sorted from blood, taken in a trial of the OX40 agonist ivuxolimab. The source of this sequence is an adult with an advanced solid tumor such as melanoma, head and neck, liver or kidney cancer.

The DNA of the CDR3 is TGTGCCAGCAGCTTAGGGGGACAGGGGTCCGAGCAGTACTTC. This gives the protein CASSLGGQGSEQYF. This chain uses TRBV7-7 with TRBJ2-7; 10 nucleotides align to TRBD1. Germline loops: CDR1 SSHAT, CDR2 FNYEAQ (reference sequence). V was clipped by 1 base and J by 6 bases; unmatched bases: 3. There are 14 residues in the CDR3.